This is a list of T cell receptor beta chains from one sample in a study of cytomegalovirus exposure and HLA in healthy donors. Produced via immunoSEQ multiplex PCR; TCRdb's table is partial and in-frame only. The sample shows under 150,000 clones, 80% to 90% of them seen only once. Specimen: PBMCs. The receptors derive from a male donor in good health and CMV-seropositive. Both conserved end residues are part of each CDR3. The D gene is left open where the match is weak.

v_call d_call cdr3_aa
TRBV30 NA CAWRTVPANYGYTF
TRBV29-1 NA CSFTRGTEAFF
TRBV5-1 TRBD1 CASSWDSLQETQYF
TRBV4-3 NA CASSQGRRRDSHEQYF
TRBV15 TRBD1 CATQPGQGVNEQFF
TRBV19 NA CASIYREAAFF
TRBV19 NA CASCRGGKDTQYF
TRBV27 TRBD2 CASRREGPYEQYF
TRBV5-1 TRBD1 CASSLVGTGSDTEAFF
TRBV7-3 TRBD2 CASSSGLATFGKQFF
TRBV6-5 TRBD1 CASSYATGLGYTF
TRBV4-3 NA CASSQDGRLYNEQFF
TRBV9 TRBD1 CASSVEGTAIYGYTF
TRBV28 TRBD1 CASSLSMTGGANKNIQYF
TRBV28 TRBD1 CASSFDRGNTEAFF
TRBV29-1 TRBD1 CSVVPTGTYEQYF
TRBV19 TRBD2 CASIATSGDTQYF
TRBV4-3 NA CASSQDYRLPSGQFF
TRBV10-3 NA CAISEGRGYQPQHF
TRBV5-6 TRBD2 CASSLGGRGFTADTQYF
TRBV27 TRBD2 CASSLTGLADNEQFF
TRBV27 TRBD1 CASSSPGTGVTEAFF
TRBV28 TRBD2 CASSVLAGDLYEQYF
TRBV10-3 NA CAISPREDSNTEAFF
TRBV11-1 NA CASSLEGLVSYNEQFF
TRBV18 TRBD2 CASSLGGRDSYEQYF
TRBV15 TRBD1 CATSRATGSNQPQHF
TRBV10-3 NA CAIRRTDNNSPLHF
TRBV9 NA CASSPRFESYEQYF
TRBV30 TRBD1 CAWSVQDRGLYTF
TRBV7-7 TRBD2 CASSYGGAGSEQYF
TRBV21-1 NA CASSQSEQYF
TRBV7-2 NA CASSLIRGGANLGEQYF
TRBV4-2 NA CASFDSSLTYTF
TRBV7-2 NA CASSGRGFEQYF
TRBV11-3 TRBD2 CASSLRDSGIRGSYEQYF
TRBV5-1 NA CASSYELTGERVYGYTF
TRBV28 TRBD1 CASRPQGNGELFF
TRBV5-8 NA CASSLTRTALSKNIQYF
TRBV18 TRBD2 CASSPPTGGKTSTDTQYF
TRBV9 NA CASSPTNEQETQYF
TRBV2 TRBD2 CASSFSGLAGSIEQFF
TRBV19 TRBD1 CASSTTGTEQETQYF
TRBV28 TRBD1 CASSLTTGQVEGEQYF
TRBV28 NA CASSLPGGSNNEQFF
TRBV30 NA CAFSRTVLSNQPQHF
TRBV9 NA CASSVGGAVNEKLFF
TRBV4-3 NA CASSQALQHSYEQYF
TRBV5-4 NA CASSTTVNTEAFF
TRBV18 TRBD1 CASSPNRGDRETQYF
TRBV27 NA CASTEGANQPQHF
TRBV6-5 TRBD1 CASSYGGQGGIYEQYF
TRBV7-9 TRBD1 CASSPDRLYEQYF
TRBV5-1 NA CASSSPFAGTYEQYF
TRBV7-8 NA CASSLSGLGEQYF
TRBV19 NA CASSDRYSGNTIYF
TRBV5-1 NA CASSREPGLPGETQYF
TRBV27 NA CASSLLGEEETQYF
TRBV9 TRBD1 CASSVTSGTGADNEQFF
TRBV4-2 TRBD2 CASSPVGGRIGELFF